The 19 T cell receptor beta chains given below trace back to one sample, sequenced in a study of blood T cell repertoires in COVID-19. Libraries were prepared by immunoSEQ multiplex PCR; TCRdb keeps only in-frame clonotypes and omits some of them. Of 200,000 or so clones in the sample, around 87% were seen once. Sequenced: peripheral blood. Receptors were obtained from a man aged 60-69 years with acute or convalescent COVID-19.

The rearrangement joins TRBV7-3 to TRBJ2-1; TRBD2 matches at 11 bases. Germline trimming cut 5 bases from V and 4 bases from J; bases unmatched to any gene: 4. Germline V gene data show CDR1 as SGHTA and CDR2 as FQGTGA. The CDR3 is 15 residues long. CDR3 amino acids: CASSGSGGAYNEQFF. The CDR3 nucleotides are TGTGCCAGCAGCGGTAGCGGGGGGGCTTACAATGAGCAGTTCTTC.

This rearrangement joins TRBV4-2 to TRBJ2-1; 10 bases align to TRBD2. V dropped 4 bases and J dropped 6; count of bases not matched to a gene: 9. The CDR3 extends over 16 amino acids. Per germline, CDR1 LGHNA and CDR2 YNFKEQ. The CDR3 nucleotides read TGTGCCAGCAGCCGGGGAGCGGGGGGGCCCGGCAATGAGCAGTTCTTC. It encodes CASSRGAGGPGNEQFF.

The V and J genes are TRBV5-1 and TRBJ1-6, with a weak D call TRBD1 (6 bases). With 0 bases removed from V and 4 bases from J, the gap between germline ends came to 17 bases. CDR3 size: 18 residues. CDR1 is SGHRS and CDR2 is YFSETQ in the germline V gene. The CDR3 DNA follows: TGCGCCAGCAGCTTGGAAGGCGGGGGGGCAGGGTATAATTCACCCCTCCACTTT. Translation: CASSLEGGGAGYNSPLHF.

The V call is TRBV11-2, the J call TRBJ2-5; a possible D gene is TRBD2 (6 bases). Germline V lookup: CDR1 SGHAT, CDR2 FQNNGV. The CDR3 loop spans 13 amino acids. V was pared by 5 bases and J by 5 bases, with 12 bases between. The CDR3 here is CASSGGYRETQYF. The CDR3 DNA follows: TGTGCCAGCAGCGGGGGGTATAGGGAGACCCAGTACTTC.

This chain connects TRBV7-8 to TRBJ1-5; D may be TRBD1 (6 bases). The CDR3 length is 15 residues. Germline CDR1 reads SGHVS; CDR2 reads FQNEAQ. Trimming removed 4 bases at V and 2 bases at J, with 12 bases between. The CDR3 region is CASSSEGGGNQPQHF. The CDR3 region has the DNA TGTGCCAGCAGCTCTGAGGGGGGGGGCAATCAGCCCCAGCATTTT.

The V and J genes are TRBV27 and TRBJ2-7; TRBD2 matches at 8 bases. This CDR3 has 15 residues. Germline V gene data show CDR1 as MNHEY and CDR2 as SMNVEV (reference sequence). J gave up 0 bases and V 3 bases, and 4 bases lay outside the gene matches. In nucleotides, the CDR3 is TGTGCCAGCAGTTTGGTAGCGGGGAGCTCCTACGAGCAGTACTTC. Amino acid sequence: CASSLVAGSSYEQYF.

This clone has a handful of counts. This rearrangement joins TRBV6-5 to TRBJ1-1, with 9 nucleotides matching TRBD1. The V and J ends lost 7 bases and 5 bases, in that order; junction bases with no gene match: 5. The CDR3 is made up of 13 amino acids. In germline, CDR1 is MNHEY, CDR2 SVGAGI. CDR3 amino acids: CASTTGTGTEAFF. The CDR3 DNA reads as TGTGCCAGCACCACCGGGACAGGGACTGAAGCTTTCTTT.

Of note for this clone: Other nucleotide sequences in the sample specify the same CDR3. The rearrangement joins TRBV4-1 to TRBJ2-5; D gene ambiguous. From germline, CDR1 is MGHRA and CDR2 YSYEKL. V lost 0 bases to trimming and J lost 2 bases, with 10 bases between them. The CDR3 covers 15 residues. The CDR3 DNA follows: TGCGCCAGCAGCCAAGAAGGAGCGAAACAAGAGACCCAGTACTTC. Translated: CASSQEGAKQETQYF.

The chain uses TRBV5-1 and TRBJ2-2; weak D call: TRBD1 (6 bases). CDR1 SGHRS and CDR2 YFSETQ come from the germline V gene. V was clipped by 2 bases and J by 4 bases, with 12 bases between them. The CDR3 is 15 amino acids. The CDR3 DNA sequence: TGCGCCAGCAGCTTCAACAGGGCGGGCACCGGGGAGCTGTTTTTT. Translating it yields CASSFNRAGTGELFF. Combining the CDR3 with reference TRBV5-1 and TRBJ2-2 gives the whole variable domain KAGVTQTPRYLIKTRGQQVTLSCSPISGHRSVSWYQQTPGQGLQFLFEYFSETQRNKGNFPGRFSGRQFSNSRSEMNVSTLELGDSALYLCASSFNRAGTGELFFGEGSRLTVL.

The chain couples TRBV6-5 to TRBJ2-5, with D tentatively TRBD1 (6 bases). The CDR3 has 15 amino acids. Germline CDR1 reads MNHEY; CDR2 reads SVGAGI. V lost 7 bases and J lost 5, with 20 bases in between. CDR3 residues: CASTLRAGAWETQYF. CDR3 nucleotide sequence: TGTGCCAGCACCTTACGGGCAGGGGCTTGGGAGACCCAGTACTTC.

V gene TRBV2 combines with J gene TRBJ2-3; D gene uncertain. CDR1 is SNHLY and CDR2 is FYNNEI in the germline V gene. V shed 5 bases and J shed 4 bases, with 13 bases lying between them. CDR3 length: 14 amino acids. The CDR3 sequence: CASSSSIIADTQYF. The CDR3 DNA is TGTGCCAGCAGTTCGAGCATCATCGCAGATACGCAGTATTTT.

This rearrangement joins TRBV7-2 to TRBJ2-5; TRBD2 is a possible D gene (5 bases). Per the germline V gene, CDR1 is SGHTA and CDR2 is FQGNSA. This CDR3 comprises 15 residues. The V end was cut by 1 base, the J end by 5 bases, with 14 bases between. DNA for the CDR3: TGTGCCAGCAGCTTAGATCTTCTAGCTGGGGAGACCCAGTACTTC. Translating it yields CASSLDLLAGETQYF.

This chain links TRBV6-1 with TRBJ1-1; D gene uncertain. Per the germline V gene, CDR1 is MNHNS and CDR2 is SASEGT. The CDR3 covers 16 residues. The V end lost 2 bases, the J end lost 1 base, and 14 bases lay between the germline ends. The CDR3 nucleotides are TGTGCCAGCAGTGAAAGGATCCGGGGAGGGAACACTGAAGCTTTCTTT. Protein product: CASSERIRGGNTEAFF.

The chain combines TRBV5-5 with TRBJ2-7, with D tentatively TRBD2 (5 bases). The length of the CDR3 is 17 residues. Germline assignment: CDR1 SGHKS and CDR2 YYEKEE (reference sequence). V lost 3 bases and J lost 0, with 19 bases in between. The CDR3 sequence: CASSSGLLLLSSYEQYF. The CDR3 coding sequence is TGTGCCAGCAGCTCCGGACTGCTCCTCCTAAGCTCCTACGAGCAGTACTTC.

The gene calls are TRBV20-1 and TRBJ2-4, with 8 bases fitting TRBD1. After removal of 3 bases from V and 0 bases from J, the junction contained 7 bases not matched to a gene. This CDR3 has 16 amino acids. Germline lookup yields CDR1 DFQATT and CDR2 SNEGSKA (reference sequence). The CDR3 DNA is TGCAGTGCTAGTAGGACAGGGTTACTAGCCAAAAACATTCAGTACTTC. Encoded protein: CSASRTGLLAKNIQYF.

The J gene is TRBJ1-1, the V gene TRBV6-1; D perhaps matches TRBD1 (5 bases). There are 18 residues in the CDR3. Germline V gene lookup returns CDR1 MNHNS and CDR2 SASEGT. The V gene lost 1 base and the J gene lost 5 bases, with 23 bases spanning the gap. The CDR3: CASSEGIARQVGGTEAFF. Here the CDR3 DNA reads TGTGCCAGCAGTGAAGGAATCGCGAGGCAGGTCGGGGGGACTGAAGCTTTCTTT.

CDR3 nucleotides: TGTGCCAGCAGCCGGGGACAGGGTCCAAATGAAAAACTGTTTTTT. Translation: CASSRGQGPNEKLFF. V is TRBV5-8 and J is TRBJ1-4; TRBD1 matches at 9 bases. The V and J ends lost 4 bases and 5 bases, in that order; junction bases with no gene match: 6. The CDR3 runs to 15 residues. CDR1 and CDR2 from the germline V gene are SGHTS and YDEGEE. The full variable domain, with the rest looked up from reference TRBV5-8 and TRBJ1-4, is EAGVTQSPTHLIKTRGQQATLRCSPISGHTSVYWYQQALGLGLQFLLWYDEGEERNRGNFPPRFSGRQFPNYSSELNVNALELEDSALYLCASSRGQGPNEKLFFGSGTQLSVL.

V usage is TRBV19 and J usage is TRBJ2-5; no clear D gene. V shed 2 bases and J shed 2 bases, with 9 bases lying between them. The CDR3 extends over 14 amino acids. In germline, CDR1 is LNHDA, CDR2 SQIVND (reference sequence). This chain's CDR3 is CASSISGGQETQYF. The CDR3 nucleotides read TGTGCCAGTAGTATATCTGGCGGACAAGAGACCCAGTACTTC.

This clone is a singleton in its sample. The chain has TRBV3-1 (or the pseudogene TRBV3-2) and TRBJ2-5, with 13 bases that match TRBD2. V was clipped by 3 bases and J by 0 bases; unmatched bases: 4. This CDR3 is 17 amino acids long. In germline, CDR1 is LGHDT, CDR2 YNNKEL (reference sequence). This chain's CDR3 is CASSHGGLAGYQETQYF. The CDR3 DNA follows: TGTGCCAGCAGCCATGGGGGACTAGCGGGGTACCAAGAGACCCAGTACTTC.